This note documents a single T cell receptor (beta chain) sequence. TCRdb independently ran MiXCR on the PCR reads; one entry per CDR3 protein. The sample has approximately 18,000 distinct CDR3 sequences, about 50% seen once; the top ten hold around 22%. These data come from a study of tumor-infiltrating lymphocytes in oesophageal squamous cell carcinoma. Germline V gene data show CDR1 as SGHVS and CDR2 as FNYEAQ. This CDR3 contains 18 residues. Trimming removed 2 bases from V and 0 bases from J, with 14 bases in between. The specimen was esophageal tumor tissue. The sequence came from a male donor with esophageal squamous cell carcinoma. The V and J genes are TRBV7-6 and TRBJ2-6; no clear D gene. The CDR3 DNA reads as TGTGCCAGCAGCTTATTGGCGCCCCTGAGCTCTGGGGCCAACGTCCTGACTTTC. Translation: CASSLLAPLSSGANVLTF. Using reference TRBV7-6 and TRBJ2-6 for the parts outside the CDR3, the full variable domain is GAGVSQSPRYKVTKRGQDVALRCDPISGHVSLYWYRQALGQGPEFLTYFNYEAQQDKSGLPNDRFSAERPEGSISTLTIQRTEQRDSAMYRCASSLLAPLSSGANVLTFGAGSRLTVL.